Ten or more counts support the clone carrying this T cell receptor (beta chain). V gave up 6 bases and J gave up 5 bases, with 19 bases separating them. Germline V gene data show CDR1 as SQVTM and CDR2 as ANQGSEA. The CDR3 loop spans 14 amino acids. These data are taken from a study of early T cells in non-severe SARS-CoV-2 infection. MiXCR, run by TCRdb on the 5' RACE reads, gives a single entry per CDR3 protein. The sample has more than 40,000 distinct CDR3 sequences; approximately 5.9% are singletons. This rearrangement joins TRBV29-1 to TRBJ2-5, with D possibly TRBD2 on 6 matching bases. The receptor was derived from an adult who was a healthcare worker with PCR-confirmed SARS-CoV-2 infection or an uninfected control (not recorded which). The sample in question was whole blood, obtained at baseline. CDR3 sequence: CSVEQLGLRETQYF. CDR3 sequence (DNA): TGCAGCGTCGAGCAATTGGGACTGCGGGAGACCCAGTACTTC.